This entry lists 7 T cell receptor beta chains sequenced from one sample in a study of blood T cell repertoires in COVID-19. The repertoire was sequenced with immunoSEQ multiplex PCR; TCRdb's copy has only in-frame clones and lacks some. The sample includes 250,000 or so clones, 85% to 90% seen only once; the top ten take about 1%. The source material was PBMCs or T cells enriched from blood (not recorded which). All receptors derive from a man aged 50-60 years who had been exposed to COVID-19.

The CDR3 protein is CAISESDRDYAQYV. The CDR3 DNA sequence: TGTGCCATCAGTGAGTCGGACAGGGACTACGCGCAGTACGTC. This chain links TRBV10-3 with TRBJ2-7, with D possibly TRBD1 on 8 matching bases. Germline V CDR1 and CDR2: ENHRY, SYGVKD. The CDR3 spans 14 residues.

The CDR3 sequence: CASSLSGNFMGYGYTF. The CDR3 DNA reads as TGTGCCAGCAGTTTATCGGGGAATTTCATGGGCTATGGCTACACCTTC. V and J are TRBV28 and TRBJ1-2; D unresolved. V was shortened by 1 base and J by 4 bases, with 16 bases between the two germline ends. The CDR3 loop spans 16 amino acids. Germline V gene data show CDR1 as MDHEN and CDR2 as SYDVKM.

The rearrangement links TRBV7-2 to TRBJ1-1, with 7 nucleotides matching TRBD1. The germline gives CDR1 SGHTA, CDR2 FQGNSA. There are 15 residues in the CDR3. J gave up 0 bases and V 4 bases, and 5 bases lay outside the gene matches. The CDR3 reads CASSWGDRLNTEAFF. The CDR3 region has the DNA TGTGCCAGCAGCTGGGGGGACAGATTGAACACTGAAGCTTTCTTT. Full variable domain (outside the CDR3, taken from reference TRBV7-2 and TRBJ1-1): GAGVSQSPSNKVTEKGKDVELRCDPISGHTALYWYRQSLGQGLEFLIYFQGNSAPDKSGLPSDRFSAERTGGSVSTLTIQRTQQEDSAVYLCASSWGDRLNTEAFFGQGTRLTVV.

The rearrangement links TRBV9 to TRBJ2-3, with unresolved D. The CDR3 is made up of 14 amino acids. Germline V CDR1 and CDR2: SGDLS, YYNGEE. Trimming took 2 bases from V and 1 from J, leaving 8 bases between them. The CDR3 loop reads CASSVGSRTDTQYF. The CDR3, as DNA: TGTGCCAGCAGCGTGGGCAGTCGCACAGATACGCAGTATTTT.

The chain has TRBV28 and TRBJ1-6, with no clear D. The CDR3 consists of 12 residues. Trimming pared 2 bases from V and 6 bases from J, leaving 2 bases between. Germline-derived CDR1 and CDR2 are MDHEN and SYDVKM. CDR3 bases: TGTGCCAGCAGTTTACTTAATTCACCCCTCCACTTT. Translating it yields CASSLLNSPLHF.

V usage is TRBV11-3 and J usage is TRBJ1-6, with D possibly being TRBD1 (5 bases). V lost 3 bases, J lost 8 bases, and 17 bases lay in between. CDR3 size: 16 residues. The germline V gene has CDR1 SGHNT and CDR2 YENEEA. DNA of the CDR3: TGTGCCAGCAGCTTGGGGCAGGGTCTCTTGGATTCACCCCTCCACTTT. This gives the protein CASSLGQGLLDSPLHF. Based on the CDR3 plus reference TRBV11-3 and TRBJ1-6, the full variable domain is EAGVVQSPRYKIIEKKQPVAFWCNPISGHNTLYWYLQNLGQGPELLIRYENEEAVDDSQLPKDRFSAERLKGVDSTLKIQPAELGDSAVYLCASSLGQGLLDSPLHFGNGTRLTVT.

Here the CDR3 DNA reads TGTGCCAGCAGCCCAAGGGCACAGGGAGACACCGGGGAGCTGTTTTTT. It encodes CASSPRAQGDTGELFF. The chain recombines TRBV7-2 with TRBJ2-2; D is possibly TRBD1 (6 bases). Trimming pared 5 bases from V and 3 bases from J, leaving 16 bases between. CDR3 length: 16 residues. Germline loops: CDR1 SGHTA, CDR2 FQGNSA.